This T cell receptor beta chain was retrieved from a study of T cell repertoires and HLA-DP antigens. Study results and limitations: The CD4+ repertoire was not split into naive and memory.

Some clones are missing from TCRdb's copy, which holds only in-frame ones; the method was immunoSEQ multiplex PCR. The data hold 75,000 to 90,000 clones, with approximately 86% observed a single time. This CDR3 is built from 15 residues. V was clipped by 5 bases and J by 5 bases, with 18 bases between them. Looked up from germline, CDR1 is SEHNR and CDR2 is FQNEAQ (reference sequence). To note about this clone: Its target is unknown.

This TCR derives from a man aged 45 to 65 in good health and CMV-seronegative. Sequencing was carried out using CD4+ T cells from PBMCs. The chain has TRBV7-9 and TRBJ2-5, with a weak D call TRBD2 (5 bases). The CDR3 is CASSVGSVIGETQYF. In DNA form, the CDR3 reads TGTGCCAGCAGCGTGGGTAGCGTAATTGGCGAGACCCAGTACTTC.